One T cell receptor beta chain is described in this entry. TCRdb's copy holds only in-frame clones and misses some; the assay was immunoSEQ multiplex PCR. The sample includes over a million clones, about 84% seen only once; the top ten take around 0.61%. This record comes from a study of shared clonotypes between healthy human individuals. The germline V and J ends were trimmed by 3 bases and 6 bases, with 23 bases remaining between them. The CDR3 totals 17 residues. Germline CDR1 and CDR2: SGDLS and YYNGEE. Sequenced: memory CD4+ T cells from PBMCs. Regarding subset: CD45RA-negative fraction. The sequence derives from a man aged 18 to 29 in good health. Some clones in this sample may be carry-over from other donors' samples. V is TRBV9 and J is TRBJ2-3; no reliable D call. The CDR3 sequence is CASSAGIARTYVDTQYF. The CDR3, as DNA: TGTGCCAGCAGCGCAGGAATAGCCAGGACCTACGTCGATACGCAGTATTTT.